These 17 T cell receptor beta chains share one sample of origin, sequenced in a study of blood T cell repertoires in COVID-19. TCRdb's table, derived via immunoSEQ multiplex PCR, lists solely in-frame clones and lacks some. This table holds around 130,000 clones, under 85% found once. Input material: peripheral blood. The receptors here all came from a man aged 35-49 years with active or convalescent COVID-19.

The chain joins TRBV12-3 or TRBV12-4 to TRBJ1-2; no clear D. Trimming pared 4 bases from V and 1 base from J, leaving 7 bases between. The CDR3 runs 13 residues. CDR3 loop: CASSYQDNYGYTF. The CDR3, as DNA: TGTGCCAGCAGTTATCAGGATAACTATGGCTACACCTTC.

The chain is built from TRBV18 and TRBJ2-4, with D perhaps TRBD1 (5 bases). Between the trimmed V and J ends, which lost 2 bases and 0 bases, there was a span of 8 bases. The CDR3 has 15 amino acids. Germline lookup yields CDR1 KGHSH and CDR2 LQKENI. This CDR3 is CASSPAQGAKNIQYF. CDR3 sequence (DNA): TGTGCCAGCTCACCAGCGCAGGGAGCCAAAAACATTCAGTACTTC.

Note on this clone: The same CDR3 is also encoded by other DNA sequences in this sample. The rearrangement links TRBV3-1 (or the pseudogene TRBV3-2) to TRBJ2-7, with D possibly TRBD1 on 6 matching bases. Per germline, CDR1 LGHDT and CDR2 YNNKEL (reference sequence). V was shortened by 0 bases and J by 2 bases, with 8 bases between the two germline ends. CDR3 length: 14 amino acids. CDR3 DNA: TGTGCCAGCAGCCAAGAGACAGGACCCTACGAGCAGTACTTC. It is translated as CASSQETGPYEQYF.

The V gene is TRBV6-4, the J gene TRBJ2-2; a weak D match, TRBD1 (6 bases). The ends were cut back, 6 bases at V and 3 bases at J, with 14 bases in the middle. This CDR3 has 15 amino acids. The germline gives CDR1 MRHNA, CDR2 SNTAGT. CDR3 amino acids: CASSPNNRDTGELFF. CDR3 nucleotide sequence: TGTGCCAGCAGCCCAAACAACAGGGACACCGGGGAGCTGTTTTTT.

J is TRBJ2-7 and V is TRBV6-5; TRBD1 matches 7 bases. Trimming took 6 bases from V and 3 from J; bases not matched to a gene: 8. The length of the CDR3 is 14 residues. CDR1 is MNHEY, CDR2 SVGAGI, per germline. Here the CDR3 reads CASSPGTAVYEQYF. The CDR3 nucleotides read TGTGCCAGCAGCCCCGGGACAGCGGTCTACGAGCAGTACTTC.

This chain connects TRBV19 to TRBJ1-5; D call uncertain. The CDR3 is 17 residues long. Germline-derived CDR1 and CDR2 are LNHDA and SQIVND (reference sequence). V shed 5 bases and J shed 4 bases, with 21 bases lying between them. CDR3 DNA sequence: TGTGCCAGTAGTTTGACCCCACGAGGGCTGGGAAATCAGCCCCAGCATTTT. Protein product: CASSLTPRGLGNQPQHF. Filled out from reference TRBV19 and TRBJ1-5, the complete variable domain reads DGGITQSPKYLFRKEGQNVTLSCEQNLNHDAMYWYRQDPGQGLRLIYYSQIVNDFQKGDIAEGYSVSREKKESFPLTVTSAQKNPTAFYLCASSLTPRGLGNQPQHFGDGTRLSIL.

The chain recombines TRBV27 with TRBJ2-7; 8 nucleotides align to TRBD2. This CDR3 comprises 13 residues. Germline V lookup: CDR1 MNHEY, CDR2 SMNVEV (reference sequence). Trimming at V came to 7 bases and at J to 7 bases, leaving 9 bases not matched to a gene. This CDR3 is CASTPGGGGEQYF. In DNA, the CDR3 is TGTGCCAGCACCCCGGGGGGCGGGGGGGAGCAGTACTTC.

The genes are TRBV5-1 and TRBJ1-4, with D possibly matching TRBD1 (5 bases). The ends were cut back, 0 bases at V and 5 bases at J, with 8 bases in the middle. Looked up from germline, CDR1 is SGHRS and CDR2 is YFSETQ. This CDR3 is 14 amino acids long. Written as DNA, the CDR3 is TGCGCCAGCAGCTTGGCGGCAGGGAATGAAAAACTGTTTTTT. It is translated as CASSLAAGNEKLFF.

The chain employs TRBV18 and TRBJ2-7; TRBD2 is a possible D gene (6 bases). There are 13 residues in the CDR3. With 2 bases removed from V and 1 base from J, the gap between germline ends came to 6 bases. CDR1 and CDR2 (germline): KGHSH, LQKENI. CDR3 amino acids: CASSPAGSYEQYF. CDR3 coding DNA: TGTGCCAGCTCACCAGCGGGATCCTACGAGCAGTACTTC.

V usage is TRBV5-6 and J usage is TRBJ2-3; 8 bases align to TRBD1. V gave up 0 bases and J gave up 5 bases; unmatched junction bases: 8. Germline V gives CDR1 SGHDT, CDR2 YYEEEE. This CDR3 is 16 amino acids long. The CDR3 DNA sequence: TGTGCCAGCAGCTTGGATCAGGGGGCTATGAGAGATACGCAGTATTTT. The encoded protein is CASSLDQGAMRDTQYF.

A single count supports this clone. The chain uses TRBV4-3 and TRBJ1-6; D uncertain. Trimming cost V 0 bases and J 6 bases, with 9 bases left between them. CDR1 is LGHNA, CDR2 YSLEER, per germline. The CDR3 is 15 residues long. In DNA, the CDR3 is TGCGCCAGCAGCCAAGATCGTTACTCTAATTCACCCCTCCACTTT. Translating gives CASSQDRYSNSPLHF.

The rearrangement links TRBV18 to TRBJ2-5; maybe TRBD2 (6 bases). Trimming shortened V by 2 bases and J by 5 bases, and 18 bases separated the two germline ends. Per the germline V gene, CDR1 is KGHSH and CDR2 is LQKENI. The CDR3 consists of 16 residues. The CDR3 spells CASSPMSSRAGETQYF. DNA of the CDR3: TGTGCCAGCTCACCAATGTCGTCGAGGGCGGGGGAGACCCAGTACTTC.

V usage is TRBV2 and J usage is TRBJ1-2; D ambiguous. The germline V gene encodes CDR1 SNHLY and CDR2 FYNNEI. V was clipped by 5 bases and J by 12 bases, with 13 bases between them. The CDR3 covers 11 residues. CDR3 sequence (DNA): TGTGCCAGCAGTATCAGGCGGGGAAACACCTTC. Its translation is CASSIRRGNTF.

The rearrangement uses TRBV7-8 and TRBJ2-1, with 11 bases identical to TRBD2. This CDR3 contains 17 residues. Trimming removed 5 bases from V and 3 bases from J; junction bases left unmatched: 9. Per germline, CDR1 SGHVS and CDR2 FQNEAQ. The CDR3 loop reads CASSPYRLAGFYNEQFF. The CDR3 region has the DNA TGTGCCAGCAGCCCTTACCGACTAGCGGGGTTCTACAATGAGCAGTTCTTC.

The chain carries TRBV24-1 and TRBJ2-1, with TRBD2 matching over 9 bases. This CDR3 contains 15 residues. V lost 4 bases to trimming and J lost 8 bases; unmatched junction nucleotides: 8. Germline CDR1 KGHDR, CDR2 SFDVKD. CDR3 protein: CATSDRGTSIDEQFF. For the CDR3, the DNA is TGTGCCACCAGTGACCGGGGGACTAGCATCGATGAGCAGTTCTTC.

The chain combines TRBV12-3 or TRBV12-4 with TRBJ2-2; D is perhaps TRBD2 (6 bases). This CDR3 is built from 13 residues. Trimming took 2 bases from V and 6 from J, leaving 7 bases between them. The CDR3 protein is CASSLRRAGELFF. Here the CDR3 DNA reads TGTGCCAGCAGTTTAAGGAGGGCCGGGGAGCTGTTTTTT.

V gene TRBV27 combines with J gene TRBJ1-4; TRBD1 is a possible D gene (5 bases). Trimming shortened V by 3 bases and J by 10 bases, and 18 bases separated the two germline ends. Germline V gene lookup returns CDR1 MNHEY and CDR2 SMNVEV (reference sequence). The CDR3 sequence is 15 residues long. CDR3 DNA: TGTGCCAGCAGTTTTCAGGGAAAATCCCAGCGAAAACTGTTTTTT. Translated: CASSFQGKSQRKLFF. The variable domain in full, completed from reference TRBV27 and TRBJ1-4, reads EAQVTQNPRYLITVTGKKLTVTCSQNMNHEYMSWYRQDPGLGLRQIYYSMNVEVTDKGDVPEGYKVSRKEKRNFPLILESPSPNQTSLYFCASSFQGKSQRKLFFGSGTQLSVL.